This T cell receptor beta chain was found in a study of cytotoxic CD8 clonotypes in ibrutinib-treated CLL (dated by TCRdb to the early 2020s). Turning to the overall study: The cohort included around 16 treatment-naive and ten to eleven relapsed/refractory patients; about 18 were IGHV unmutated. Responses were partial in some 24 patients and complete in 2; after median roughly 69 months follow-up, around 14 stayed in remission and some twelve progressed. Response samples were taken after a median of about a year on treatment, ranging from roughly 6 to 36 months. On average, each sample had about 260,000 productive templates and more than 75,000 productive rearrangements. Longitudinal samples were obtainable from about 30% of the 86 participants in the trial. Cryopreserved peripheral blood mononuclear cells were obtained prior to treatment, at the time of response, and at either disease progression or sustained remission. Every remission and progressive disease sample was obtained while ibrutinib was still being received by the patients. The investigation overall reported the following: Public clonotypes were rare and either shrank or stayed stable during treatment, and the rise in clonality at ibrutinib response reflected expansion of private clonotypes. At baseline, clonality was higher than in age-matched healthy donors and showed a strong correlation with circulating CD8+ T-cell counts. Sustained-remission and progressing patients did not have matched sampling times, and lymph node repertoires were not examined. Clonality rose at ibrutinib response, remained stable during sustained remission, and dropped back toward baseline at progression.

Each clonotype received, on average, around 9.6x coverage in deep resolution sequencing performed on a MiSeq, where the target depth lay between 1 in 1 million and 1 in 200,000 T cells. TCR beta libraries were generated with the immunoSEQ hsTCRB Kit. The authors processed their data as follows. ImmunoSEQ Data Assistant and ImmunoSEQ Analyzer were used for data analysis, and V, D and J genes were assigned according to IMGT definitions. Clonality, with values ranging from 0 to 1, was calculated as one minus the normalized Shannon entropy of productive rearrangement frequencies. Public clonotype analysis was restricted to overrepresented clonotypes comprising at least 0.05% of each patient's repertoire. Repertoires from thirteen age-matched healthy donors in immuneACCESS were used as clonality controls. The source is immuneACCESS, and TCRdb retained only in-frame sequences with V and J called. Part of the clones is not carried over; for the studies checked, unresolved V genes explain less than half of this, and the remainder is unexplained. Clone size and the V and J calls come from that table; the DNA yielded D and trimming. For this sample the table gives some 46,000 clones, of which 69% were detected only once. The ten largest clones capture around 13% of the sample.

The time point label on this specimen signifies: 12 months on ibrutinib. Approximately 2 micrograms of genomic DNA were extracted from cryopreserved PBMCs for TCR beta library preparation. Longitudinal blood samples from CLL patients on ibrutinib monotherapy were analyzed using high-throughput TCR beta sequencing. The patients took part in an open-label, single-center phase 2 trial of ibrutinib monotherapy. Regarding this clone: The clone's antigen remains unknown. No base quality values were provided; no much bigger clone lies one nucleotide off.

V loses 7 bases, J loses 1 base, and the germline ends lie 26 bases apart. The cysteine opens and the phenylalanine closes a CDR3 of 18 amino acids. Solely the CDR3 DNA is kept, with 54 bases framed from the first base. CDR1 and CDR2 were assigned from the germline V gene as SGHRS and YFSETQ. This TCR derives from a human donor with chronic lymphocytic leukemia. Sequencing was performed on PBMCs, taken after 12 months of ibrutinib treatment. The rearrangement joined TRBV5-1 to TRBJ1-1; too little of a D gene remains to name it. CDR3 loop: CASRLGAYLTSSNTEAFF. The DNA sequence is given as TGCGCCAGCCGACTCGGCGCTTACCTAACATCTTCGAACACTGAAGCTTTCTTT.